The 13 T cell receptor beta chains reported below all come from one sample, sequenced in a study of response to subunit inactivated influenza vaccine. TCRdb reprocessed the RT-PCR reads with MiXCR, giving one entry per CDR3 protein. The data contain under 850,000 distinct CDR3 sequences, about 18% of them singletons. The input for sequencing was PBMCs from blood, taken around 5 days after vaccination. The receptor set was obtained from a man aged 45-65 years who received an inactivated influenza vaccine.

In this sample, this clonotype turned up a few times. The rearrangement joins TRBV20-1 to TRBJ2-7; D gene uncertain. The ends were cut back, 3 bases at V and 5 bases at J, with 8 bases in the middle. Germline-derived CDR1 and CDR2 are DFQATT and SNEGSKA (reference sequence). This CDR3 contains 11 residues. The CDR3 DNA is TGCAGTGCTAGGGTTCGGGACGAGCAGTACTTC. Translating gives CSARVRDEQYF.

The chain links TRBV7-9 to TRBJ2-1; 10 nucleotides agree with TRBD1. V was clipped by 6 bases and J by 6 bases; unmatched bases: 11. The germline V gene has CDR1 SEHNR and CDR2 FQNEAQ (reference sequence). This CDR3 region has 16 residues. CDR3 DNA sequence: TGTGCCAGCAGTTCCCAGCCGGGACAGGGGAGCAATGAGCAGTTCTTC. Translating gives CASSSQPGQGSNEQFF.

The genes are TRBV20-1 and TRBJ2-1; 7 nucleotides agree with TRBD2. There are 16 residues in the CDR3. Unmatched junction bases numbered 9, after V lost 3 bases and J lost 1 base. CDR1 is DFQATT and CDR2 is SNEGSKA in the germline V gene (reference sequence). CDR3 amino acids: CSASRLAVTSYNEQFF. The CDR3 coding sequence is TGCAGTGCTAGCCGCCTAGCGGTAACTTCCTACAATGAGCAGTTCTTC.

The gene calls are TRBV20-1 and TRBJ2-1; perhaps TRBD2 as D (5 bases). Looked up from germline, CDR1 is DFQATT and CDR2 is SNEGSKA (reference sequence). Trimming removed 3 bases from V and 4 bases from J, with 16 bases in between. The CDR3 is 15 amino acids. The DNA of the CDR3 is TGCAGTGCTAGTTCGTGGGAGTTTGCGTACAATGAGCAGTTCTTC. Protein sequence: CSASSWEFAYNEQFF.

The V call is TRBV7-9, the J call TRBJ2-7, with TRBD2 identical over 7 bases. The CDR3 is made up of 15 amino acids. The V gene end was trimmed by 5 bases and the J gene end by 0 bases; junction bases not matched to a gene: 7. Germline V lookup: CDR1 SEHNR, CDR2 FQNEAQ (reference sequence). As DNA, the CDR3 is TGTGCCAGCAGCGGGCCCCTAGCGGCCTCCTACGAGCAGTACTTC. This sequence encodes CASSGPLAASYEQYF. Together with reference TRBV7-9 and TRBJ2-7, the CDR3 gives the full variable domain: DTGVSQNPRHKITKRGQNVTFRCDPISEHNRLYWYRQTLGQGPEFLTYFQNEAQLEKSRLLSDRFSAERPKGSFSTLEIQRTEQGDSAMYLCASSGPLAASYEQYFGPGTRLTVT.

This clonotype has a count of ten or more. CDR3 sequence (DNA): TGTGCCAGCAGTATTGGACTGGACAATGAGCAGTTCTTC. The encoded protein is CASSIGLDNEQFF. The chain links TRBV12-3 or TRBV12-4 to TRBJ2-1; possible D gene TRBD2, 5 bases. The length of the CDR3 is 13 residues. Trimming took 5 bases from V and 5 from J, leaving 10 bases between them.

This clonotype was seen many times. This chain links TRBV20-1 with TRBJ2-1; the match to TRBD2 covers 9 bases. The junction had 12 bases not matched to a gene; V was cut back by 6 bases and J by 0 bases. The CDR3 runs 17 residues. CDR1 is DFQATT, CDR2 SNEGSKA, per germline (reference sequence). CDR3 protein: CSAGLALTSSSYNEQFF. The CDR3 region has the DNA TGCAGTGCGGGACTAGCTCTTACCTCGAGCTCCTACAATGAGCAGTTCTTC.

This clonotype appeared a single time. CDR3 sequence reads: CASSHTRYRQPNQPQHF. The CDR3 DNA reads TGTGCCAGCAGCCACACCCGATATCGACAGCCCAATCAGCCCCAGCATTTT. The V gene is TRBV4-2, the J gene TRBJ1-5, with D perhaps matching TRBD1 (5 bases). This CDR3 is built from 17 residues. The germline CDR1 and CDR2 sequences are LGHNA and YNFKEQ. The V end was cut by 3 bases, the J end by 3 bases, with 18 bases between.

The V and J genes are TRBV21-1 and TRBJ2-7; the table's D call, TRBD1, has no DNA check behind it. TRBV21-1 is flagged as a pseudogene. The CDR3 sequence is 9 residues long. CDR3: CAKDNEQYF. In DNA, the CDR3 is TGTGCCAAGGACAACGAGCAGTACTTC.

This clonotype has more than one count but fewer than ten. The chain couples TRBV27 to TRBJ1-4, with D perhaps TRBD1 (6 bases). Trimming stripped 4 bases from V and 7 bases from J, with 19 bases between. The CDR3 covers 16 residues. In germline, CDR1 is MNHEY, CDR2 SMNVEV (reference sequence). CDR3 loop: CASSSARGFVGEKLFF. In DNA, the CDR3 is TGTGCCAGCAGTTCAGCTAGGGGGTTTGTTGGTGAAAAACTGTTTTTT.

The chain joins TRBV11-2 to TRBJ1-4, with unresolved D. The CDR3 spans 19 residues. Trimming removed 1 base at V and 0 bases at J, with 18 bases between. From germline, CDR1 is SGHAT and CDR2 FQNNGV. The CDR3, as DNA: TGTGCCAGCAGCTTAGGCCCGGTCCGATTCTCTACAACTAATGAAAAACTGTTTTTT. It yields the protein CASSLGPVRFSTTNEKLFF.

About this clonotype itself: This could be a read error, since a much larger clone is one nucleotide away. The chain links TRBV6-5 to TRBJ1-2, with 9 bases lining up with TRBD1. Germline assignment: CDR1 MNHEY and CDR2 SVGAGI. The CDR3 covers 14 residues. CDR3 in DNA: TGTGCCAGCAGTTACCGAGGGGGACAGGGTTACGACTCCTTC. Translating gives CASSYRGGQGYDSF.

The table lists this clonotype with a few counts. The CDR3, as DNA: TGTGCCAGCAGCTTAGCCGGAGGGGGCGCTGGGGGCTACACCTTC. It translates to CASSLAGGGAGGYTF. This chain joins TRBV7-9 and TRBJ1-2; 7 nucleotides align to TRBD1. Germline-derived CDR1 and CDR2 are SEHNR and FQNEAQ (reference sequence). The CDR3 spans 15 residues. V shed 0 bases and J 8 bases; nucleotides not matched to a gene: 9.